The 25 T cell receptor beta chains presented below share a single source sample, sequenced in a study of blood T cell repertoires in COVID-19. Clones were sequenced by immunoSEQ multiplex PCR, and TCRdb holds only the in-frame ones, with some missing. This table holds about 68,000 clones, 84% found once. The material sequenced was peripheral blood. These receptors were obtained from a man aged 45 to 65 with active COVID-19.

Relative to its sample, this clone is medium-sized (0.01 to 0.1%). The DNA of the CDR3 is TGTGCCAGCAGTGATTGGGCAGGGTCAGATACGCAGTATTTT. Residues: CASSDWAGSDTQYF. This chain links TRBV2 with TRBJ2-3; D perhaps matches TRBD1 (5 bases). Per germline, CDR1 SNHLY and CDR2 FYNNEI. This CDR3 has 14 amino acids. Trimming stripped 3 bases from V and 4 bases from J, with 11 bases between.

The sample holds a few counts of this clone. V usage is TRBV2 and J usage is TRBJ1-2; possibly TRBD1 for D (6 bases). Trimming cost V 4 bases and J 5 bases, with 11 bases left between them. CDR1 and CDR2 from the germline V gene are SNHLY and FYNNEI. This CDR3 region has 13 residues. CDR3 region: CASSAGQMYGYTF. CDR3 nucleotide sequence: TGTGCCAGCAGTGCAGGACAGATGTATGGCTACACCTTC. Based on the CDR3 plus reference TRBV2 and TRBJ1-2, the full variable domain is EPEVTQTPSHQVTQMGQEVILRCVPISNHLYFYWYRQILGQKVEFLVSFYNNEISEKSEIFDDQFSVERPDGSNFTLKIRSTKLEDSAMYFCASSAGQMYGYTFGSGTRLTVV.

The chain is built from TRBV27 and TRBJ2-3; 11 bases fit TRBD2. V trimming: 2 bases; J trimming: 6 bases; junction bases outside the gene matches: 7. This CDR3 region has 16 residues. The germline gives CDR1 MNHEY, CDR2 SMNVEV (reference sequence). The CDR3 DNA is TGTGCCAGCAGTTTAGGTAGCGGGGGGGTCAGGGATACGCAGTATTTT. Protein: CASSLGSGGVRDTQYF.

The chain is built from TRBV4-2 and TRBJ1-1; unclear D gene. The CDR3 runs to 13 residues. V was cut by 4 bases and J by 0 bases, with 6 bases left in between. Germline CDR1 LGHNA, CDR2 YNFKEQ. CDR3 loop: CASSLPVNTEAFF. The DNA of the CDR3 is TGTGCCAGCAGCCTTCCAGTGAACACTGAAGCTTTCTTT.

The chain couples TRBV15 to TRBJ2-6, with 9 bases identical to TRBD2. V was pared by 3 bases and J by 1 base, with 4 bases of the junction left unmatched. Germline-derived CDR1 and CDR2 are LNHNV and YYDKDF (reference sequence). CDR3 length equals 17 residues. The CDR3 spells CATSSPLAGSGANVLTF. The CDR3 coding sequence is TGTGCCACCAGCAGTCCTCTAGCGGGATCTGGGGCCAACGTCCTGACTTTC.

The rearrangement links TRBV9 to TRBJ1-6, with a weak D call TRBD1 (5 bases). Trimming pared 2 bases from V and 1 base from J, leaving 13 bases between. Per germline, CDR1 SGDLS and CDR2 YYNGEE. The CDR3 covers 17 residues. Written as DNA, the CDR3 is TGTGCCAGCAGCGTGGACCCCCAGGGTTCCTATAATTCACCCCTCCACTTT. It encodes CASSVDPQGSYNSPLHF.

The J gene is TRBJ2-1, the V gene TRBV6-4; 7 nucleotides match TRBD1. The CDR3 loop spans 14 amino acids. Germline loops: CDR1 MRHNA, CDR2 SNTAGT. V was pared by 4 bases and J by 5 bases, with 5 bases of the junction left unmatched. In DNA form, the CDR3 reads TGTGCCAGCAGTGTAGGGACAGAACACAATGAGCAGTTCTTC. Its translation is CASSVGTEHNEQFF.

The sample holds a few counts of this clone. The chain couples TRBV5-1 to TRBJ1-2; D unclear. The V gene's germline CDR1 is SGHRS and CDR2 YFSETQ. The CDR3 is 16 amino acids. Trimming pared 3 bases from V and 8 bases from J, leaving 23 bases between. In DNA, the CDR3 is TGCGCCAGCAGCTCTGGACCGGCCGGAGTCGGGGAGGGCTACACCTTC. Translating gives CASSSGPAGVGEGYTF.

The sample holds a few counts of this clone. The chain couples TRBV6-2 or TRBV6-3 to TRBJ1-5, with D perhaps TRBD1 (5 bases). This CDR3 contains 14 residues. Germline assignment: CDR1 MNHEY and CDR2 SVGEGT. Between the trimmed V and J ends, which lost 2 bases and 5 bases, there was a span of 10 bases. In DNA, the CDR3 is TGTGCCAGCAGTTACATTGGGGGGGATCAGCCCCAGCATTTT. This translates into CASSYIGGDQPQHF.

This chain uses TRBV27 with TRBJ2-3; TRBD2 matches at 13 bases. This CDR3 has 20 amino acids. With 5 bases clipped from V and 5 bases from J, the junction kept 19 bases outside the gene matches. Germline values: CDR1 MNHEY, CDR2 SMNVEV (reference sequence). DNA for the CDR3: TGTGCCAGCAGTCCCCTACCCCCCCTACTAGCGGGGGGGGTGAGAGATACGCAGTATTTT. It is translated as CASSPLPPLLAGGVRDTQYF.

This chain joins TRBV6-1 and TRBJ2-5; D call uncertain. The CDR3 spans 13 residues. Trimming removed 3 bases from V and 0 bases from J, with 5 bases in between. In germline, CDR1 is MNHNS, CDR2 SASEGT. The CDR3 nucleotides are TGTGCCAGCAGTGATGAGTACCAAGAGACCCAGTACTTC. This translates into CASSDEYQETQYF.

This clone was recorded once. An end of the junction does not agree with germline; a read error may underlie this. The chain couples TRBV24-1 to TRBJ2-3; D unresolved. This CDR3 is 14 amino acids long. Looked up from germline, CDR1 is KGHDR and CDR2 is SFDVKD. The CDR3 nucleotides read TGTGCCACCAGTGATTCTCTCGAGGCGGATACGCAATATTTT. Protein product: CATSDSLEADTQYF.

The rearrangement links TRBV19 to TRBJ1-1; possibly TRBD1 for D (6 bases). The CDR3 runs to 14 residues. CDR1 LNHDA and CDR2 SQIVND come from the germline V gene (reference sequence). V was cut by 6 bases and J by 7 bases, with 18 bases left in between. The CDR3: CASSPQGQSHEAFF. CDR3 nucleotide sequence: TGTGCCAGTAGCCCTCAGGGGCAGAGTCATGAAGCTTTCTTT. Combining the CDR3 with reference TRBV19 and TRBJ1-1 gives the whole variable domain DGGITQSPKYLFRKEGQNVTLSCEQNLNHDAMYWYRQDPGQGLRLIYYSQIVNDFQKGDIAEGYSVSREKKESFPLTVTSAQKNPTAFYLCASSPQGQSHEAFFGQGTRLTVV.

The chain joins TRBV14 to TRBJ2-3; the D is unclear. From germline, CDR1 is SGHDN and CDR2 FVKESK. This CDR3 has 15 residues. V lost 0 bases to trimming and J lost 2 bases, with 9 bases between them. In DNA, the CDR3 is TGTGCCAGCAGCCAAGATATCACAGCCACAGATACGCAGTATTTT. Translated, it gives CASSQDITATDTQYF.

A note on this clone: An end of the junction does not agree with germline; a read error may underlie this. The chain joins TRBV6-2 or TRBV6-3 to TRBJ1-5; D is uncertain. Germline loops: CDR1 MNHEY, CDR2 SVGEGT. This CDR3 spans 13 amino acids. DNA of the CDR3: TGTGCCAGCAGCTACTCGACATCGCAGCCCCAGCATTTT. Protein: CASSYSTSQPQHF.

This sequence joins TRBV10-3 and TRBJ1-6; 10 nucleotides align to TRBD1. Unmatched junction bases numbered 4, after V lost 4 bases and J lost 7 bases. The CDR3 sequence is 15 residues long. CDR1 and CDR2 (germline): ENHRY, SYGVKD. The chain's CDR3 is CAISGETGGNSPLHF. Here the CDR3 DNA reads TGTGCCATCAGTGGGGAGACAGGGGGCAATTCACCCCTCCACTTT.

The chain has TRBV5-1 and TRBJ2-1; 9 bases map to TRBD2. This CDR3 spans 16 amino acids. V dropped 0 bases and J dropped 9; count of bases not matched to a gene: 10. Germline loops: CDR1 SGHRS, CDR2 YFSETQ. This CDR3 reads CASSLAVAGVGGEQFF. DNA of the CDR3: TGCGCCAGCAGCTTGGCCGTAGCGGGAGTGGGGGGTGAGCAGTTCTTC.

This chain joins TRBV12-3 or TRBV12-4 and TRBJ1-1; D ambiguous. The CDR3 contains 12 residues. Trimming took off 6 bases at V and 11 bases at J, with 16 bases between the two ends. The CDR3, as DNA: TGTGCCAGCAGACACCGGTCGGGTTTCGCTTTCTTT. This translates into CASRHRSGFAFF.

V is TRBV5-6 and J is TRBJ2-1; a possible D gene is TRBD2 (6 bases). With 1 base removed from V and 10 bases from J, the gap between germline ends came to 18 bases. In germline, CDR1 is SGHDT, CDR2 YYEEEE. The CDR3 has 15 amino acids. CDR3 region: CASSLRVTVAGEQFF. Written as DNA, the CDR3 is TGTGCCAGCAGCTTGCGTGTGACTGTGGCGGGGGAGCAGTTCTTC.

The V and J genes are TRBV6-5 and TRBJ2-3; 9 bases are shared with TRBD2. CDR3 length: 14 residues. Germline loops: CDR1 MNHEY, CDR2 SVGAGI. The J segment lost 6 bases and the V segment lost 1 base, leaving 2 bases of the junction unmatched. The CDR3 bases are TGTGCCAGCAGTTACTTAGCGGGAGAGGATACGCAGTATTTT. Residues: CASSYLAGEDTQYF.

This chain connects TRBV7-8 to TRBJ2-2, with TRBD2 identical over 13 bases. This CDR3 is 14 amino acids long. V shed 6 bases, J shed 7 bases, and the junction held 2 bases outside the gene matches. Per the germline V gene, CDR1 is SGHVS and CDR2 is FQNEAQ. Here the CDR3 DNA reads TGTGCCAGCAGTGGACTAGCGGGAGTCGGGGAGCTGTTTTTT. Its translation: CASSGLAGVGELFF.

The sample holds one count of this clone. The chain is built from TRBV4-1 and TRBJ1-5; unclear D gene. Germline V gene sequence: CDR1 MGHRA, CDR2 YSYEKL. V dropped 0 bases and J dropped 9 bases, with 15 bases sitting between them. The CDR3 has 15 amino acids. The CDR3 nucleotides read TGCGCCAGCAGCCAAGATTGGAGTTCCCTCGGGCCCCAGCATTTT. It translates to CASSQDWSSLGPQHF.

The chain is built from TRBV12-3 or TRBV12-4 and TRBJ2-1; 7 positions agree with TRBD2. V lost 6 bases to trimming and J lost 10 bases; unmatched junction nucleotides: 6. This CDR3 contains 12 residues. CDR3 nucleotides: TGTGCCAGCAGCAGGACTAGTTGGGAGCAGTTCTTC. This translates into CASSRTSWEQFF.

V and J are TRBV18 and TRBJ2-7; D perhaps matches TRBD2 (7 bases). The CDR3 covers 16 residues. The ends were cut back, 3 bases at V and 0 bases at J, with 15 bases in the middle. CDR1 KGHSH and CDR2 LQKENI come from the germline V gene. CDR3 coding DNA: TGTGCCAGCTCACCGTTTGGGGGGGGCAGCTCCTACGAGCAGTACTTC. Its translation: CASSPFGGGSSYEQYF.

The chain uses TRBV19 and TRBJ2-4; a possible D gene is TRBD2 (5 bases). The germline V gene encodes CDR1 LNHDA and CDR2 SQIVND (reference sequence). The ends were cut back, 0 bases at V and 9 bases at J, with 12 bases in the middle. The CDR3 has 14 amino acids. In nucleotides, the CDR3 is TGTGCCAGTAGTATAGATGGGCTGGGGAGCATTCAGTACTTC. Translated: CASSIDGLGSIQYF.